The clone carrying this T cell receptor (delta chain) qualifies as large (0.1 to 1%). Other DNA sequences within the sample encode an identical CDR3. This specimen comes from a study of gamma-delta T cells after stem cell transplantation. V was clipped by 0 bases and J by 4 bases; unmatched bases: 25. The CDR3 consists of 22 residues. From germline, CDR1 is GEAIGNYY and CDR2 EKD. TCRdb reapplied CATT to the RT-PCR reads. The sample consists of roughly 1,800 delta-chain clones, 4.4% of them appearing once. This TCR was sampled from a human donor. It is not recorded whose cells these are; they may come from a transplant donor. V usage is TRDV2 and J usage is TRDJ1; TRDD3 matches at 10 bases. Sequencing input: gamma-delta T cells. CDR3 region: CACDTVKPIMLGDSHKIDKLIF. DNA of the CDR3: TGTGCCTGTGACACCGTGAAGCCCATCATGCTGGGGGATAGCCATAAGATCGATAAACTCATCTTT.